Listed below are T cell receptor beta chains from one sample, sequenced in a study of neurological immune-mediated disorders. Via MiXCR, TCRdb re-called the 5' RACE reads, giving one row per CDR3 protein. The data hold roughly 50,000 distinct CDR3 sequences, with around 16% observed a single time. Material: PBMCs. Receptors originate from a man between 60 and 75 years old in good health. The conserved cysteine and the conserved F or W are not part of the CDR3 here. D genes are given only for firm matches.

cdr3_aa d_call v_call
ASSNRVTGELF NA TRBV5-4
ASSQDPALAGAGGWVYNEQF TRBD1 TRBV14
SARPGSYEQY NA TRBV20-1
SANPLRESPYEQC NA TRBV20-1
ASSQEQSYSYEQY NA TRBV14
ASGLAGQAGGYT TRBD1 TRBV12-5
SADTHLDNEQF NA TRBV20-1
ASSTASGSYEQY TRBD2 TRBV3-1
SVGTGTTKETQY TRBD2 TRBV29-1
ASVSGTGGALTQY TRBD1 TRBV7-2
ASSSLREGPYNEQF TRBD2 TRBV3-1
SALTGGLRGEQY TRBD1 TRBV20-1
ASSFPTGQAPPLN TRBD1 TRBV28
ASSLIWGAGELF NA TRBV27
ASSPGTGDSYNEQF TRBD1 TRBV5-6
ASTAIGTGGLDTQY TRBD1 TRBV28
ASLIRQNMNTEAF NA TRBV5-1
SARIAAEGYGYT NA TRBV20-1